This T cell receptor (beta chain) was retrieved from a study of cytomegalovirus exposure and HLA in healthy donors. Regarding the study as a whole: A few of the chains that were CMV-associated were confirmed in vitro to be specific for CMV antigens. Overall, approximately 150 TCR beta chains were annotated as cytomegalovirus-associated. Segments of the TCR beta V type were, in most cases, productive about 87% or about 30% of the time in an earlier analysis. A link between a missense DCLRE1C variant and TCR beta V- and J-gene trimming emerged from a later analysis.

This CDR3 has 15 residues. J lost 2 bases, V lost 0 bases, and 1 base had no gene match. Germline CDR1 reads SGHVS; CDR2 reads FQNEAQ. PCR amplification relied on 60 Vbeta primers (plus 13 Jbeta primers). Clones were sequenced by immunoSEQ multiplex PCR, and TCRdb holds only the in-frame ones, with some missing. The data hold 180,000 or so clones, with more than 70% observed a single time. This clone was seen a single time. Antigen unknown. The chain links TRBV7-8 to TRBJ2-7, with TRBD1 matching over 10 bases. Sequenced sample: PBMCs. The source of this sequence is a woman between 50 and 59 years old in good health and CMV-seropositive. Written as DNA, the CDR3 is TGTGCCAGCAGCTTAGCGGGACAGGGGCCCTACGAGCAGTACTTC. Translated: CASSLAGQGPYEQYF.